The 24 T cell receptor beta chains given below trace back to one sample, sequenced in a study of cytomegalovirus exposure and HLA in healthy donors. 13 Jbeta primers and 60 Vbeta primers were used for the PCR. TCRdb's copy holds only in-frame clones and misses some; the assay was immunoSEQ multiplex PCR. The sample shows 200,000 to 300,000 clones, 82% of them seen only once. The specimen sequenced was PBMCs. The receptors derive from a woman aged 35 to 49 in good health and CMV-seropositive.

V is TRBV4-3 and J is TRBJ1-6, with D uncertain. The CDR3 loop spans 15 amino acids. Germline lookup yields CDR1 LGHNA and CDR2 YSLEER. V gave up 0 bases and J gave up 9 bases, with 12 bases separating them. The chain's CDR3 is CASSQEYPPSSPLHF. The DNA of the CDR3 is TGCGCCAGCAGCCAAGAGTATCCCCCGAGTTCACCCCTCCACTTT.

This rearrangement joins TRBV2 to TRBJ2-3; TRBD1 is a possible D gene (6 bases). CDR1 is SNHLY, CDR2 FYNNEI, per germline. The CDR3 extends over 18 amino acids. Trimming left V 2 bases short and J 1 base short, with 19 bases between. The CDR3 sequence is CASSERGYGPTRTDTQYF. For the CDR3, the DNA is TGTGCCAGCAGTGAAAGGGGGTATGGTCCGACACGCACAGATACGCAGTATTTT.

The rearrangement links TRBV6-4 to TRBJ1-2; D gene ambiguous. V lost 4 bases and J 2 bases, leaving 14 bases between the germline ends. Germline values: CDR1 MRHNA, CDR2 SNTAGT. CDR3 length equals 15 residues. The DNA for the CDR3 is TGTGCCAGCAGTGGGGAGGCAGAGGCGAACTATGGCTACACCTTC. This encodes CASSGEAEANYGYTF.

This clone was seen just once. This chain links TRBV11-3 with TRBJ1-3, with a possible D match to TRBD1 (5 bases). Trimming took off 0 bases at V and 2 bases at J, with 17 bases between the two ends. The CDR3 extends over 18 amino acids. Germline V gene data show CDR1 as SGHNT and CDR2 as YENEEA. CDR3 nucleotide sequence: TGTGCCAGCAGCTTAGATCTTCTTACGGGGGAGGCTGGAAACACCATATATTTT. The encoded protein is CASSLDLLTGEAGNTIYF. Looking up the rest from reference TRBV11-3 and TRBJ1-3 gives the full variable domain: EAGVVQSPRYKIIEKKQPVAFWCNPISGHNTLYWYLQNLGQGPELLIRYENEEAVDDSQLPKDRFSAERLKGVDSTLKIQPAELGDSAVYLCASSLDLLTGEAGNTIYFGEGSWLTVV.

Remarks on this clone: At the DNA level, this CDR3 is encoded by other sequences in the same sample as well. The chain carries TRBV6-5 and TRBJ1-2, with no clear D. The CDR3 loop spans 13 amino acids. Germline V gives CDR1 MNHEY, CDR2 SVGAGI. Trimming cost V 6 bases and J 4 bases, with 12 bases left between them. DNA of the CDR3: TGTGCCAGCAGCTCCGGACTCGGCTATGGCTACACCTTC. Residues: CASSSGLGYGYTF.

The chain has TRBV6-5 and TRBJ2-1; TRBD2 aligns across 8 bases. The germline CDR1 and CDR2 sequences are MNHEY and SVGAGI. With 7 bases clipped from V and 6 bases from J, the junction kept 8 bases outside the gene matches. This CDR3 is 14 amino acids long. CDR3 sequence: CASKSGGRSNEQFF. The CDR3 DNA is TGTGCCAGCAAAAGCGGGGGAAGGAGCAATGAGCAGTTCTTC.

The V call is TRBV5-4, the J call TRBJ2-7; a possible D gene is TRBD1 (5 bases). Between the trimmed V and J ends, which lost 0 bases and 0 bases, there was a span of 10 bases. This CDR3 has 15 amino acids. Germline loops: CDR1 SGHNT, CDR2 YYREEE (reference sequence). In DNA form, the CDR3 reads TGTGCCAGCAGCTTGGGGGGCAGGCCCTCCTACGAGCAGTACTTC. It encodes CASSLGGRPSYEQYF.

The V gene is TRBV6-1, the J gene TRBJ2-1; 9 bases align to TRBD2. V shed 6 bases, J shed 10 bases, and the junction held 10 bases outside the gene matches. Germline V gives CDR1 MNHNS, CDR2 SASEGT. The CDR3 runs 14 residues. The CDR3 DNA is TGTGCCAGCAGGGAGGGACTAGCAGGCCAGGAGCAGTTCTTC. Encoded protein: CASREGLAGQEQFF.

The chain links TRBV12-5 to TRBJ2-7; no definite D call. CDR1 is LGHNT and CDR2 is FRNRAP in the germline V gene. The CDR3 length is 12 residues. V was pared by 3 bases and J by 3 bases, with 6 bases between. The DNA for the CDR3 is TGTGCTAGTGGTTTTAGCCGCTACGAGCAGTACTTC. Translated: CASGFSRYEQYF.

This rearrangement joins TRBV27 to TRBJ2-1; possibly TRBD1 for D (5 bases). V lost 0 bases to trimming and J lost 4 bases, with 7 bases between them. This CDR3 comprises 14 residues. Germline V gene lookup returns CDR1 MNHEY and CDR2 SMNVEV (reference sequence). The CDR3 spells CASSLSRGYNEQFF. The CDR3 nucleotides are TGTGCCAGCAGTTTATCAAGGGGTTACAATGAGCAGTTCTTC.

V is TRBV7-2 and J is TRBJ2-5; 10 positions agree with TRBD1. The CDR3 has 15 residues. The V segment lost 5 bases and the J segment 5 bases; nucleotides outside the gene matches: 8. The germline gives CDR1 SGHTA, CDR2 FQGNSA. CDR3 nucleotide sequence: TGTGCCAGCAGCCCCTGGGACAGGGGTTGGGAGACCCAGTACTTC. Amino acids: CASSPWDRGWETQYF.

J is TRBJ1-1 and V is TRBV19; no definite D call. Trimming shortened V by 10 bases and J by 0 bases, and 12 bases separated the two germline ends. CDR1 and CDR2 (germline): LNHDA, SQIVND (reference sequence). The CDR3 loop spans 13 amino acids. The CDR3 region is CATHDSLNTEAFF. In nucleotides, the CDR3 is TGTGCCACTCACGACTCCCTGAACACTGAAGCTTTCTTT.

This clone was detected only a few times. The chain uses TRBV29-1 and TRBJ2-1; D is perhaps TRBD2 (7 bases). Germline loops: CDR1 SQVTM, CDR2 ANQGSEA. The CDR3 is 19 amino acids. V was clipped by 4 bases and J by 1 base, with 26 bases between them. CDR3 coding DNA: TGCAGCGTTGTTTTTTTCGGTGGCTGGGGGCGGGGGTCCTACAATGAGCAGTTCTTC. Translating gives CSVVFFGGWGRGSYNEQFF.

The chain links TRBV7-2 to TRBJ1-2, with D possibly being TRBD1 (5 bases). The V end lost 4 bases, the J end lost 2 bases, and 17 bases lay between the germline ends. The germline gives CDR1 SGHTA, CDR2 FQGNSA. The CDR3 length is 16 residues. The CDR3 region is CASSSSRRDSNYGYTF. Here the CDR3 DNA reads TGTGCCAGCAGCTCATCCCGACGGGACTCAAACTATGGCTACACCTTC.

The CDR3 coding sequence is TGTGCCAGTAGTGCCAGGGGGCTTACTGAGACCCAGTACTTC. This encodes CASSARGLTETQYF. The chain employs TRBV19 and TRBJ2-5; 8 nucleotides align to TRBD1. V gave up 5 bases and J gave up 5 bases; unmatched junction bases: 7. This CDR3 is built from 14 residues. In germline, CDR1 is LNHDA, CDR2 SQIVND (reference sequence).

The chain couples TRBV2 to TRBJ2-6, with D uncertain. Germline V lookup: CDR1 SNHLY, CDR2 FYNNEI. Trimming removed 3 bases from V and 0 bases from J, with 6 bases in between. The CDR3 spans 15 residues. In nucleotides, the CDR3 is TGTGCCAGCAGTGACCAGGACTCTGGGGCCAACGTCCTGACTTTC. Translation: CASSDQDSGANVLTF.

CDR3 nucleotide sequence: TGTGCCTGGAATCGACTGGGGGGTACAGATACGCAGTATTTT. Translated: CAWNRLGGTDTQYF. The chain carries TRBV30 and TRBJ2-3; D might be TRBD2 (6 bases). The CDR3 runs to 14 residues. Germline CDR1 reads GTSNPN; CDR2 reads SVGIG (reference sequence). Trimming removed 4 bases from V and 3 bases from J, with 14 bases in between.

The chain uses TRBV18 and TRBJ2-5; TRBD2 is a possible D gene (6 bases). Germline values: CDR1 KGHSH, CDR2 LQKENI. The CDR3 runs 13 residues. V was cut by 3 bases and J by 4 bases, with 9 bases left in between. CDR3 DNA sequence: TGTGCCAGCTCACCCGCGGGGCTAGAGACCCAGTACTTC. Translation gives CASSPAGLETQYF.

The gene calls are TRBV11-3 and TRBJ2-7; D gene ambiguous. The CDR3 sequence is 15 residues long. Trimming took off 5 bases at V and 2 bases at J, with 16 bases between the two ends. Germline V gene data show CDR1 as SGHNT and CDR2 as YENEEA. CDR3 in amino acids: CASSPRPGSPYEQYF. The CDR3 coding sequence is TGTGCCAGCAGCCCAAGACCCGGGTCCCCCTACGAGCAGTACTTC.

This clone was picked up one time. Other DNA sequences in the same sample also yield this CDR3. The chain carries TRBV5-1 and TRBJ2-2; D possibly corresponds to TRBD1 (6 bases). The CDR3 length is 15 residues. Germline loops: CDR1 SGHRS, CDR2 YFSETQ. V lost 5 bases to trimming and J lost 0 bases, with 11 bases between them. CDR3 coding DNA: TGCGCCAGCAGGAGGGGGACACCGAACACCGGGGAGCTGTTTTTT. Amino acid sequence: CASRRGTPNTGELFF.

The chain carries TRBV5-8 and TRBJ2-2; 12 positions agree with TRBD2. The germline V gene encodes CDR1 SGHTS and CDR2 YDEGEE. The CDR3 is 17 amino acids. The ends lost 0 bases at V and 5 bases at J; junction bases unmatched: 5. CDR3 coding DNA: TGTGCCAGCAGCTTGGCCAAGACTAGCGGGAGTACCGGGGAGCTGTTTTTT. Protein: CASSLAKTSGSTGELFF.

The CDR3 coding sequence is TGTGCCAGTAGTATCTCGCGGGTTTACAATGAGCAGTTCTTC. Translation gives CASSISRVYNEQFF. V and J are TRBV19 and TRBJ2-1, with D maybe TRBD2 (5 bases). V was pared by 3 bases and J by 4 bases, with 10 bases between. Germline-derived CDR1 and CDR2 are LNHDA and SQIVND (reference sequence). The CDR3 loop spans 14 amino acids.

The gene calls are TRBV25-1 and TRBJ1-3, with 8 bases matching TRBD1. Germline V gene lookup returns CDR1 MGHDK and CDR2 SYGVNS. This CDR3 contains 15 residues. With V trimmed by 3 bases and J by 3 bases, 4 bases remained unmatched. CDR3 DNA: TGTGCCAGCAGTGATCAGGGGGCAAATGGAAACACCATATATTTT. Its protein product is CASSDQGANGNTIYF.

The rearrangement links TRBV27 to TRBJ1-1; 9 bases are a match to TRBD1. The CDR3 covers 14 residues. V shed 5 bases and J 5 bases; nucleotides not matched to a gene: 6. The V gene's germline CDR1 is MNHEY and CDR2 SMNVEV (reference sequence). The CDR3 sequence is CASSPDRGRTEAFF. CDR3 nucleotide sequence: TGTGCCAGCAGTCCAGACAGGGGGAGGACTGAAGCTTTCTTT.